These 24 T cell receptor beta chains originate from one sample sequenced in a study of T cell responses to AZD1222 COVID-19 vaccine. Sequenced by immunoSEQ multiplex PCR; TCRdb stores in-frame clones only, minus some. The sample shows around 120,000 clones, 92% of them seen only once. This sample comprised peripheral blood, obtained on day 0 of AZD1222 vaccination. The receptors were sampled from an adult in good health.

The chain couples TRBV19 to TRBJ2-4; possible D gene TRBD2, 6 bases. Germline loops: CDR1 LNHDA, CDR2 SQIVND (reference sequence). Trimming shortened V by 5 bases and J by 8 bases, and 19 bases separated the two germline ends. The CDR3 consists of 15 residues. CDR3 sequence: CASSSGTLGGDIQYF. The CDR3, as DNA: TGTGCCAGTAGTTCCGGGACTCTCGGTGGGGACATTCAGTACTTC. Together with reference TRBV19 and TRBJ2-4, the CDR3 gives the full variable domain: DGGITQSPKYLFRKEGQNVTLSCEQNLNHDAMYWYRQDPGQGLRLIYYSQIVNDFQKGDIAEGYSVSREKKESFPLTVTSAQKNPTAFYLCASSSGTLGGDIQYFGAGTRLSVL.

The rearrangement uses TRBV12-3 or TRBV12-4 and TRBJ2-7; unclear D gene. The V gene lost 3 bases and the J gene lost 5 bases, with 8 bases spanning the gap. The CDR3 is 12 residues long. The CDR3 region is CASSFAYDEQYF. CDR3 nucleotide sequence: TGTGCCAGCAGTTTTGCGTATGACGAGCAGTACTTC.

This clone was observed a few times. This chain links TRBV13 with TRBJ2-1; TRBD2 aligns across 10 bases. The germline CDR1 and CDR2 sequences are PRHDT and FYEKMQ (reference sequence). The CDR3 runs to 16 residues. J lost 3 bases, V lost 5 bases, and 7 bases had no gene match. CDR3 sequence (DNA): TGTGCCAGCAGCCAGATACTAGCGGGATACTACAATGAGCAGTTCTTC. As protein: CASSQILAGYYNEQFF.

V usage is TRBV5-1 and J usage is TRBJ2-5, with unresolved D. Germline CDR1 is SGHRS and CDR2 is YFSETQ. The CDR3 loop spans 13 amino acids. Trimming left V 3 bases short and J 0 bases short, with 6 bases between. This chain's CDR3 is CASSSAYQETQYF. DNA for the CDR3: TGCGCCAGCAGCTCGGCGTACCAAGAGACCCAGTACTTC. The full variable domain, its missing parts supplied by reference TRBV5-1 and TRBJ2-5, is KAGVTQTPRYLIKTRGQQVTLSCSPISGHRSVSWYQQTPGQGLQFLFEYFSETQRNKGNFPGRFSGRQFSNSRSEMNVSTLELGDSALYLCASSSAYQETQYFGPGTRLLVL.

V is TRBV11-2 and J is TRBJ1-2; possible D gene TRBD1, 5 bases. Per the germline V gene, CDR1 is SGHAT and CDR2 is FQNNGV. V dropped 6 bases and J dropped 3 bases, with 8 bases sitting between them. This CDR3 contains 12 residues. The CDR3 DNA sequence: TGTGCCAGCAGTTTGGGGGACTATGGCTACACCTTC. Translating it yields CASSLGDYGYTF.

The chain combines TRBV19 with TRBJ1-5; D may be TRBD1 (5 bases). Germline assignment: CDR1 LNHDA and CDR2 SQIVND (reference sequence). The V gene lost 9 bases and the J gene lost 3 bases, with 15 bases spanning the gap. The CDR3 extends over 14 amino acids. CDR3 DNA sequence: TGTGCCAGCGTCCGGGGAGGGGACAATCAGCCCCAGCATTTT. Amino acids: CASVRGGDNQPQHF.

J is TRBJ1-2 and V is TRBV30; 10 positions match TRBD1. This CDR3 is built from 13 residues. Germline V CDR1 and CDR2: GTSNPN, SVGIG (reference sequence). Trimming cost V 3 bases and J 3 bases; bases outside gene matches: 1. CDR3 in DNA: TGTGCCTGGAGGGACAGGGGGGACTATGGCTACACCTTC. Translated: CAWRDRGDYGYTF. Variable domain in full (rest from reference TRBV30 and TRBJ1-2): SQTIHQWPATLVQPVGSPLSLECTVEGTSNPNLYWYRQAAGRGLQLLFYSVGIGQISSEVPQNLSASRPQDRQFILSSKKLLLSDSGFYLCAWRDRGDYGYTFGSGTRLTVV.

This clone was observed once. The V gene is TRBV27, the J gene TRBJ1-1, with a possible D match to TRBD1 (6 bases). CDR1 and CDR2 (germline): MNHEY, SMNVEV (reference sequence). The CDR3 is 16 residues long. V was shortened by 8 bases and J by 1 base, with 20 bases between the two germline ends. The CDR3 protein is CASGHSYRDKNTEAFF. For the CDR3, the DNA is TGTGCCAGCGGACATTCGTACAGGGATAAGAACACTGAAGCTTTCTTT.

This chain uses TRBV6-5 with TRBJ1-1; a weak D match, TRBD1 (6 bases). The length of the CDR3 is 13 residues. Germline V gene lookup returns CDR1 MNHEY and CDR2 SVGAGI. The ends were cut back, 6 bases at V and 5 bases at J, with 13 bases in the middle. CDR3 sequence: CASSKQGGTEAFF. CDR3 bases: TGTGCCAGCAGCAAACAGGGCGGAACTGAAGCTTTCTTT.

The chain links TRBV2 to TRBJ1-2, with unresolved D. The V and J ends lost 5 bases and 0 bases respectively, with 13 bases between them. The CDR3 runs to 15 residues. Germline V gene data show CDR1 as SNHLY and CDR2 as FYNNEI. CDR3 amino acids: CASSFERGSNYGYTF. The CDR3 DNA reads TGTGCCAGCAGTTTCGAACGGGGATCTAACTATGGCTACACCTTC.

This clone showed up just once. This rearrangement joins TRBV27 to TRBJ1-5; D possibly corresponds to TRBD1 (6 bases). The CDR3 contains 17 residues. With 2 bases removed from V and 2 bases from J, the gap between germline ends came to 16 bases. From germline, CDR1 is MNHEY and CDR2 SMNVEV (reference sequence). The CDR3 bases are TGTGCCAGCAGTTTACTACAGGGCATCGTGGGCAATCAGCCCCAGCATTTT. Translating gives CASSLLQGIVGNQPQHF.

This chain links TRBV6-1 with TRBJ1-3, with D perhaps matching TRBD1 (6 bases). V dropped 3 bases and J dropped 2 bases, with 11 bases sitting between them. The CDR3 is 15 residues long. Germline V CDR1 and CDR2: MNHNS, SASEGT. Written as DNA, the CDR3 is TGTGCCAGCAGTGAGACAGGAAACCCTGGAAACACCATATATTTT. It is translated as CASSETGNPGNTIYF.

This rearrangement joins TRBV28 to TRBJ2-7; D perhaps matches TRBD1 (6 bases). This CDR3 comprises 19 residues. V shed 6 bases and J shed 5 bases, with 32 bases lying between them. CDR1 MDHEN and CDR2 SYDVKM come from the germline V gene. The CDR3 sequence is CASRYLMSDRPSQRHEQYF. DNA of the CDR3: TGTGCCAGCAGGTACCTAATGTCCGACAGGCCATCCCAGAGGCACGAGCAGTACTTC. The whole variable domain, remainder taken from reference TRBV28 and TRBJ2-7, is DVKVTQSSRYLVKRTGEKVFLECVQDMDHENMFWYRQDPGLGLRLIYFSYDVKMKEKGDIPEGYSVSREKKERFSLILESASTNQTSMYLCASRYLMSDRPSQRHEQYFGPGTRLTVT.

The V gene is TRBV7-8, the J gene TRBJ1-5; the D is unclear. CDR3 length equals 16 residues. Per the germline V gene, CDR1 is SGHVS and CDR2 is FQNEAQ. V lost 5 bases, J lost 0 bases, and 14 bases lay in between. The CDR3 loop is CASSAREIYSNQPQHF. Written as DNA, the CDR3 is TGTGCCAGCAGCGCCCGGGAGATATATAGCAATCAGCCCCAGCATTTT.

Written as DNA, the CDR3 is TGCGCCAGCAGCTCAGGGGGGCGGAGCACCGGGGAGCTGTTTTTT. Translation gives CASSSGGRSTGELFF. This chain connects TRBV5-1 to TRBJ2-2; perhaps TRBD1 as D (7 bases). Trimming stripped 3 bases from V and 4 bases from J, with 13 bases between. Germline CDR1 and CDR2: SGHRS and YFSETQ. This CDR3 contains 15 residues.

The rearrangement uses TRBV6-1 and TRBJ2-3, with D possibly matching TRBD2 (5 bases). This CDR3 is 15 amino acids long. V was clipped by 2 bases and J by 0 bases, with 9 bases between them. The germline gives CDR1 MNHNS, CDR2 SASEGT. Here the CDR3 DNA reads TGTGCCAGCAGTGAACTTACGGGAAGCACAGATACGCAGTATTTT. Its protein product is CASSELTGSTDTQYF.

The V and J genes are TRBV2 and TRBJ1-1; tentative D call: TRBD1 (5 bases). The V end was cut by 8 bases, the J end by 2 bases, with 21 bases between. This CDR3 has 16 amino acids. Looked up from germline, CDR1 is SNHLY and CDR2 is FYNNEI. CDR3 DNA sequence: TGTGCCAGCGCTTCACAGGTTTGGGTAATTAACACTGAAGCTTTCTTT. The encoded protein is CASASQVWVINTEAFF.

In its sample, this clone was seen a few times. J is TRBJ2-7 and V is TRBV2; no firm D call. CDR1 is SNHLY, CDR2 FYNNEI, per germline. V lost 4 bases, J lost 5 bases, and 9 bases lay in between. The length of the CDR3 is 12 residues. The CDR3 DNA follows: TGTGCCAGCAGTGCCACCCAGGACGAGCAGTACTTC. Encoded protein: CASSATQDEQYF. The full variable domain, its missing parts supplied by reference TRBV2 and TRBJ2-7, is EPEVTQTPSHQVTQMGQEVILRCVPISNHLYFYWYRQILGQKVEFLVSFYNNEISEKSEIFDDQFSVERPDGSNFTLKIRSTKLEDSAMYFCASSATQDEQYFGPGTRLTVT.

V usage is TRBV19 and J usage is TRBJ1-1; D remains ambiguous. V was pared by 3 bases and J by 1 base, with 18 bases between. CDR1 is LNHDA and CDR2 is SQIVND in the germline V gene (reference sequence). This CDR3 is built from 17 residues. Written as DNA, the CDR3 is TGTGCCAGTAGTATTCACCACGGCGGAGTAAGGAACACTGAAGCTTTCTTT. Residues: CASSIHHGGVRNTEAFF.

CDR3 in amino acids: CASSHPFTGTGDYYTF. The DNA of the CDR3 is TGTGCCAGCAGCCATCCATTTACAGGGACAGGGGACTACTACACCTTC. This chain joins TRBV3-1 (or the pseudogene TRBV3-2) and TRBJ1-2, with TRBD1 matching 10 bases. CDR1 and CDR2 (germline): LGHDT, YNNKEL (reference sequence). V lost 3 bases and J lost 10; bases outside the gene matches: 14. The CDR3 is made up of 16 amino acids.

This sequence joins TRBV18 and TRBJ1-4, with 8 positions matching TRBD1. J lost 0 bases, V lost 1 base, and 1 base had no gene match. The germline V gene encodes CDR1 KGHSH and CDR2 LQKENI. The CDR3 is 16 amino acids. CDR3 loop: CASSPLQGATNEKLFF. The CDR3 nucleotides are TGTGCCAGCTCACCACTACAGGGGGCAACTAATGAAAAACTGTTTTTT.

The V gene is TRBV11-2, the J gene TRBJ2-5; TRBD1 matches 9 bases. The CDR3 sequence is 15 residues long. Looked up from germline, CDR1 is SGHAT and CDR2 is FQNNGV. V trimming: 6 bases; J trimming: 3 bases; junction bases outside the gene matches: 8. The CDR3 nucleotides are TGTGCCAGCAGAAAGCCCGGGACAGGGAAAGAGACCCAGTACTTC. As protein: CASRKPGTGKETQYF.

The genes are TRBV3-1 (or the pseudogene TRBV3-2) and TRBJ2-5; TRBD2 aligns across 9 bases. J gave up 3 bases and V 3 bases, and 2 bases lay outside the gene matches. This CDR3 is 14 amino acids long. Germline V gene lookup returns CDR1 LGHDT and CDR2 YNNKEL (reference sequence). CDR3 nucleotide sequence: TGTGCCAGCAGCCAGTTAGCGGGAGAAGAGACCCAGTACTTC. Translation gives CASSQLAGEETQYF.

V usage is TRBV6-4 and J usage is TRBJ2-3; 7 bases match TRBD1. In germline, CDR1 is MRHNA, CDR2 SNTAGT. The CDR3 spans 14 residues. V shed 6 bases, J shed 2 bases, and the junction held 5 bases outside the gene matches. The CDR3, as DNA: TGTGCCAGCAGGAGGGGGCCCAACACAGATACGCAGTATTTT. This gives the protein CASRRGPNTDTQYF.